The T cell receptor (beta chain) under discussion was sequenced for a study of cytomegalovirus exposure and HLA in healthy donors (dated by TCRdb to the late 2010s). Study-wide context: An earlier analysis of about 560 of the donors reported approximately 300 Gb of sequence data and roughly 120 million unique TCR beta sequences obtained from approximately 180 million T cells. An early release that covered about 640 HLA-typed donors contained 250 to 350 gigabases of sequencing data and about 84 million unique TCR sequences. Of the roughly 410 genotyped donors, less than 90% were placed in the genetic ancestry cluster associated with self-reported Caucasian donors. The study was designed to test whether signatures of past pathogen exposure could be identified by cataloging public T cell receptors. The T cell repertoires of 666 subjects were profiled by immunosequencing and related to cytomegalovirus serostatus. Besides the first cohort of roughly 660 subjects, a separate validation cohort made up of 120 different subjects was used. To predict cytomegalovirus infection status, the study combined high-throughput TCR immunosequencing, statistical association of individual TCRs with disease status, and machine learning. A later analysis re-examined previously published TCR beta repertoires from roughly 720 donors and added high-resolution HLA genotyping to investigate patterns of TCR occurrence. The later analysis used no new phenotypic data to find candidate immune exposures, relying instead on TCR beta sequences and their occurrence across donors. An earlier analysis of 587 of the donors used high-throughput TCR beta sequencing to judge whether each TCR beta V gene segment behaved as functional or pseudogenic. Donor age, sex, ethnicity and CMV serostatus were compiled together with the repertoire data. Genome-wide SNP genotypes for about three fifths of the roughly 670 donors were used in a later genetic analysis, which treated that subset as a discovery cohort. Every repertoire in the discovery cohort had been generated on one and the same sequencing platform. HLA typing covered class I and class II loci at four-digit resolution. The number of typed donors differed by locus: 629-630 for A, B, C, DRB1 and DQB1; 522 for DQA1; fewer than 610 for DPA1; and about 450 for DPB1. Roughly five DR-DQ haplotypes were treated as single units for association and clustering because of strong linkage in the cohort. Among some 410 genotyped donors of the cohort, an average of approximately 230,000 unique TCR beta nucleotide sequences were sequenced per donor, 15% to 20% of them non-productive.

Overall results and qualifications from the work: CMV serostatus was the only immune exposure information available for the cohort. In a later analysis, several top co-occurrence clusters were reported to appear linked to parvovirus B19, influenza, CMV and Epstein-Barr virus. In a later analysis, the rate of TCR association differed among HLA loci, with DRB1 alleles having the most associated TCRs and HLA-C alleles having the fewest. Most CMV-associated TCR beta chains appeared to be HLA-restricted in a later analysis, and the HLA associations seemed to be driven largely by CMV exposure. The authors suggested that the approach could potentially be extended to other disease states and immunological phenotypes. In both the original and validation cohorts, the classifier was reported to diagnose cytomegalovirus status with high specificity and sensitivity. Presence/absence analyses assumed roughly uniform sequencing depth across donors, an assumption that may not hold. A later analysis associated 16,951 TCR beta sequences with specific HLA alleles at a false discovery rate of 0.05. Linkage disequilibrium might explain the correlated functional status among segregating V segments, but an unknown experimental factor could not be excluded. The earlier analysis of almost 600 of the donors excluded roughly 16 rarely observed V segments, including chromosome 9 orphons, because counts were too low. Only TCR beta chains were sequenced in this cohort, and the absence of alpha or paired-chain data limited detectable features. The study gave a list of some 150 TCR beta chains associated with cytomegalovirus. In an earlier analysis of about 600 of the donors, most TCR beta V segments appeared in productive rearrangements about 87% or about 30% of the time, broadly matching IMGT annotations. A further reported finding was that TCR beta sequences accurately predicted the HLA-A and HLA-B alleles for most subjects in the first cohort. In vitro tests confirmed that a few of the cytomegalovirus-associated TCR beta chains recognize cytomegalovirus antigens. In a later genetic analysis, fewer N-insertions in productive TCRs were reported among donors in an Asian-associated ancestry cluster than the approximately 630-donor mean. Some IMGT-functional V segments, including TRBV6-2 and TRBV6-3, could not be distinguished by the 87-base-pair reads and were therefore excluded. HLA typing was unavailable for some donors at each locus, so association tests used only the typed subset. When HLA alleles, especially DR and DQ, strongly co-occurred, TCR associations were difficult to assign to individual alleles. Most TCR sequences were observed very rarely across donors, whereas some public TCRs were present in many individuals. A later analysis found that HLA-associated TCR beta chains were more clonally expanded and had lower generation probabilities than equally common non-associated chains. A cluster of highly shared sequence variants was judged likely to be a technical artifact of the sequencing pipeline. V-gene and J-gene trimming of TCR beta chains was associated with a missense DCLRE1C variant in a later genetic analysis, and the association was replicated in an independent cohort.

Notes on this clone: The target of this receptor is not known. No much larger clone is present one base from it, and per-base qualities are unavailable.

In total, about 650 healthy bone marrow donors made up the cohort. Cohort members were all nominally healthy when sampled, although unrecorded immune exposures were likely present. The donor tested CMV seropositive and was one of the 289 seropositive cohort members. Every donor gave a peripheral blood sample, and the peripheral blood mononuclear cells from that sample were used for TCR beta sequencing. Genomic DNA extraction from the blood cell samples was performed with the Qiagen DNeasy Blood Extraction Kit. Library construction relied on the immunoSEQ multiplex PCR assay. The multiplex PCR relied on a mix of 60 forward primers for TCR Vbeta segments and 13 reverse primers for TCR Jbeta segments. The CDR3 region of rearranged TCR beta genes was amplified from genomic DNA by a multiplex PCR assay. The amplified TCR beta libraries were sequenced on the Illumina HiSeq System as 87-base-pair reads. In the original analysis: A later analysis tallied roughly 78 million unique TCR beta chains across the 666 repertoires, and around 9.9 million of those chains were shared by two or more donors. To remove PCR and sequencing errors, raw reads were error-corrected and collapsed into unique sequences using a nearest-neighbor algorithm that merged closely related sequences. CDR3 sequences were aligned to IMGT reference sequences to assign V, D and J gene segments. For a sequence to be retained, a match of at least six nucleotides was required to both a V gene segment and a J gene segment. A rearrangement counted as productive if the CDR3 had no stop codons and remained in frame with V and J, and every other rearrangement counted as non-productive. Following IMGT convention, CDR3 was defined as the stretch from the second conserved V-encoded cysteine up to the conserved J-encoded phenylalanine. The earlier analysis of 587 of the donors excluded sequences that lacked an unambiguous match to a single V gene segment. In an earlier analysis of around 600 of the donors, V segments were called functional above 56.7% productive rearrangements and were called segregating when the between-donor standard deviation exceeded 5%. A statistical classification framework was developed to diagnose cytomegalovirus status using the catalog of TCR beta chain sequences. A later analysis assigned V and J genes by comparing TCR nucleotide sequences with IMGT/GENE-DB human TR gene sequences. Using the TCRdist pipeline, a later analysis assigned CDR3 sequences along with most-parsimonious VDJ recombination scenarios. In a later analysis, each TCR beta chain was defined by its CDR3 amino acid sequence together with its V-gene family, and reads without a unique V-gene family were excluded. In a later analysis, fewer than 650 highly shared, low-generation-probability nucleotide sequences were removed to address suspected cross-contamination and a sequencing artifact. A later analysis calculated a clonal expansion index for each public chain from normalized within-repertoire ranks of inferred template counts. In a later analysis, generation probabilities were computed using a VDJ recombination model fitted to out-of-frame rearrangements, and the results were checked against IGoR. In a later analysis, hypergeometric tests were used to score TCR-TCR, TCR-HLA and TCR-CMV co-occurrence, with a repertoire-size bias correction applied to TCR pairs. To estimate false discovery rates, a later analysis permuted the HLA or CMV assignments 20 times. In a later analysis, co-occurring TCRs were grouped with DBSCAN, and TCRdist sequence similarity was added when clustering was performed within HLA-allele-positive subsets. For co-occurrence clustering, repertoires with fewer than 30,000 or more than 120,000 public chains were excluded, along with five repertoires with anomalous nucleotide sharing. TCRdb provides this immuneACCESS table in a form limited to in-frame rearrangements. Some clones are lacking; in checked studies, under half of them reflect an unresolved V gene, and why the rest are absent is not known. V, J and clone size are those of that table, while D and trimming were read from the DNA. The table for this sample lists under 200,000 clones; about 81% of them were counted only once. The ten largest make up 2.1% of the sample.

The germline V gene specifies SGHTA as CDR1 and FQGNSA as CDR2. The CDR3 starts with the cysteine, ends with the phenylalanine, and has 15 residues. Kept here is only the CDR3 DNA, which spans 45 bases and is read in frame from base 1. The germline V end is reduced by 5 bases and the J end by 2 bases; junction bases left unmatched: 4. The sequencing sample was made of PBMCs. This sequence uses TRBV7-2 and TRBJ2-3, with 10 bases aligning to TRBD2. This TCR came from a woman younger than 30 in good health and CMV-seropositive. The DNA sequence is TGTGCCAGCAGCACTAGCGGGATTTTCACAGATACGCAGTATTTT. It is translated as CASSTSGIFTDTQYF.